The text below deals with one TCR beta chain. Its target antigen remains unknown. One base away there is no much larger clone; base qualities are not given. The data are from a study of cytomegalovirus exposure and HLA in healthy donors (dated by TCRdb to about 2017). Concerning the study at large: According to an earlier analysis of around 600 of the donors, 150 million to 200 million T cells yielded 95 million to 140 million unique TCR beta sequences and about 300 Gb of sequence data. About 330 gigabases of sequencing data and around 80 million unique TCR sequences made up an early release that covered approximately 650 HLA-typed donors. Of the 300 to 500 genotyped donors, approximately 80% were placed in the genetic ancestry cluster associated with self-reported Caucasian donors. The study was designed to test whether signatures of past pathogen exposure could be identified by cataloging public T cell receptors. Using immunosequencing, the study profiled T cell repertoires from roughly 650 subjects and related those repertoires to cytomegalovirus serostatus. In addition to the first cohort of roughly 700 subjects, a separate validation cohort of approximately 120 different subjects was used. The study combined high-throughput TCR immunosequencing, statistical association of individual TCRs with disease status, and machine learning to predict cytomegalovirus infection status. A later analysis re-examined previously published TCR beta repertoires from over 500 donors and added high-resolution HLA genotyping to investigate patterns of TCR occurrence. In the later analysis, no new phenotypic data were used to find candidate immune exposures; instead, reliance was placed on TCR beta sequences and their occurrence across donors. An earlier analysis of around 540 of the donors applied high-throughput TCR beta sequencing to assess whether each TCR beta V gene segment acted as functional or pseudogenic. Donor age, sex, ethnicity and CMV serostatus were compiled alongside the repertoire data. In a later genetic analysis, genome-wide SNP genotypes for about three fifths of the roughly 670 donors were used, and that subset was treated as a discovery cohort. Every repertoire in the discovery cohort had been generated on one and the same sequencing platform. HLA typing covered class I and class II loci at four-digit resolution. The number of donors typed differed by locus, with 629-630 for A, B, C, DRB1 and DQB1, 522 for DQA1, 606 for DPA1, and under 490 for DPB1. Roughly 5 DR-DQ haplotypes were handled as single units for association and clustering because linkage in the cohort was strong. On average, around 230,000 unique TCR beta nucleotide sequences were sequenced per donor among about 400 genotyped donors of the cohort, with 15% to 20% of those sequences being non-productive.

CDR1 and CDR2 (SGHTA, FQGNSA) derive from the germline V gene. Between the V and J ends, shortened by 1 base and 1 base respectively, the junction contains 14 bases. The CDR3 measures 16 amino acids from cysteine to phenylalanine. Left in the record is the CDR3 DNA by itself, 48 bases read in frame from the first base. Library generation was performed with the immunoSEQ multiplex PCR assay. A mixture of 60 forward primers for TCR Vbeta segments and 13 reverse primers for TCR Jbeta segments was used in the multiplex PCR. A multiplex PCR assay on genomic DNA amplified the CDR3 region of rearranged TCR beta genes. The Illumina HiSeq System was used to sequence the amplified TCR beta libraries as 87-base-pair reads. In the source study's methods: Across the 600 to 700 repertoires, a later analysis counted 78 million or so unique TCR beta chains, roughly 11 million of which were shared by at least two donors. Raw reads were error-corrected and collapsed into unique sequences by a nearest-neighbor algorithm in which closely related sequences were merged to remove PCR and sequencing errors. Alignment of CDR3 sequences to IMGT reference sequences was used to assign V, D and J gene segments. Each retained sequence needed at least a six-nucleotide match to both a V gene segment and a J gene segment. A rearrangement was called productive if the CDR3 had no stop codons and remained in frame with V and J, and every other rearrangement was called non-productive. Following IMGT convention, CDR3 was defined as the stretch from the second conserved V-encoded cysteine to the conserved J-encoded phenylalanine. Sequences without an unambiguous match to a single V gene segment were excluded from the earlier analysis of 587 of the donors. In an earlier analysis of 500 to 750 of the donors, V segments were called functional above 56.7% productive rearrangements and were called segregating when the between-donor standard deviation exceeded 5%. A statistical classification framework was built for diagnosing cytomegalovirus status from the catalog of TCR beta chain sequences. V and J gene assignment, in a later analysis, came from comparing TCR nucleotide sequences with IMGT/GENE-DB human TR gene sequences. A later analysis assigned CDR3 sequences and most-parsimonious VDJ recombination scenarios with the TCRdist pipeline. In a later analysis, each TCR beta chain was defined by its CDR3 amino acid sequence together with its V-gene family, and reads without a unique V-gene family were excluded. As a way to deal with suspected cross-contamination and a sequencing artifact, a later analysis dropped approximately 590 nucleotide sequences that were highly shared and had low generation probability. For each public chain, a later analysis derived a clonal expansion index from normalized ranks of inferred template counts within each repertoire. In a later analysis, generation probabilities were computed with a VDJ recombination model fitted to out-of-frame rearrangements, and the resulting probabilities were checked against IGoR. A later analysis scored TCR-TCR, TCR-HLA and TCR-CMV co-occurrence with hypergeometric tests, applying a repertoire-size bias correction to TCR pairs. False discovery rates were estimated in a later analysis by permuting HLA or CMV assignments 20 times. A later analysis grouped co-occurring TCRs with DBSCAN, adding TCRdist sequence similarity when clustering within HLA-allele-positive subsets. Repertoires with fewer than 30,000 or more than 120,000 public chains were left out of co-occurrence clustering, as were five repertoires with anomalous nucleotide sharing. TCRdb limited this immuneACCESS table to in-frame rearrangements with V and J called. A share of clones is missing; checked studies link under half to unresolved V genes, and the rest is unexplained. Clone size and V and J calls were adopted from that table, with D and trimming inferred from the DNA. In all, the sample holds about 150,000 clones, and just under 80% of those were seen once. 1% of the sample goes to the ten largest clones.

The paper's findings and limits, for the study overall: Because the 87-base-pair reads could not distinguish some IMGT-functional V segments, including TRBV6-2 and TRBV6-3, those segments were excluded. Because counts were too low, seventeen rarely observed V segments, including chromosome 9 orphons, were excluded from the earlier analysis of 587 of the donors. A later analysis found that most CMV-associated TCR beta chains appeared HLA-restricted, with HLA associations seemingly driven largely by CMV exposure. In a later analysis, HLA-associated TCR beta chains were found to be more clonally expanded and to have lower generation probabilities than equally common non-associated chains. CMV serostatus was the only immune exposure information available for the cohort. A further reported finding was that TCR beta sequences accurately predicted the HLA-A and HLA-B alleles for most subjects in the first cohort. In a later analysis, the rate of TCR association differed among HLA loci, with DRB1 alleles having the most associated TCRs and HLA-C alleles having the fewest. The authors suggested that the approach could potentially be extended to other disease states and immunological phenotypes. A later analysis reported that several top co-occurrence clusters appeared linked to parvovirus B19, influenza, CMV and Epstein-Barr virus. Most TCR sequences were observed very rarely across donors, whereas some public TCRs were present in many individuals. The cohort was sequenced for TCR beta chains only, and without alpha or paired-chain data the features that could be detected were limited. In vitro tests confirmed that three of the cytomegalovirus-associated TCR beta chains recognize cytomegalovirus antigens. An association between a missense DCLRE1C variant and V-gene and J-gene trimming of TCR beta chains was found in a later genetic analysis and replicated in an independent cohort. HLA typing was unavailable for some donors at each locus, so association tests used only the typed subset. A total of fewer than 200 TCR beta chains were listed by the study as associated with cytomegalovirus. Broadly in line with IMGT annotations, most TCR beta V segments showed up in productive rearrangements about 87% or about 30% of the time in an earlier analysis of around 600 of the donors. A cluster of highly shared sequence variants was judged likely to represent a technical artifact of the sequencing pipeline. Assigning TCR associations to individual alleles was difficult when HLA alleles, especially DR and DQ, strongly co-occurred. Roughly uniform sequencing depth across donors was assumed in presence/absence analyses, although this assumption may not hold. A later genetic analysis reported fewer N-insertions in productive TCRs among donors in an Asian-associated ancestry cluster than the roughly 650-donor mean. In both the original and validation cohorts, the classifier was reported to diagnose cytomegalovirus status with high specificity and sensitivity. Linkage disequilibrium might explain the correlated functional status among segregating V segments, but an unknown experimental factor could not be excluded. Specific HLA alleles were associated with over 15,000 TCR beta sequences at a false discovery rate of 0.05 in a later analysis.

The cohort consisted of hundreds of healthy bone marrow donors. Cohort members were all nominally healthy when sampled, although unrecorded immune exposures were likely present. The donor was CMV seropositive and belonged to the group of more than 250 seropositive cohort members. Every donor gave a peripheral blood sample, and the peripheral blood mononuclear cells from that sample were used for TCR beta sequencing. Genomic DNA was extracted from the blood cell samples with the Qiagen DNeasy Blood Extraction Kit. Sequencing used PBMCs. This sequence originates from a woman aged 50 to 60 in good health and CMV-seropositive. Recombination connected TRBV7-2 to TRBJ2-7, and the D gene may be TRBD2, 6 bases matching. In nucleotide form, the sequence is TGTGCCAGCAGCTTAGGACGGGAGATACTATCCTACGAGCAGTACTTC. Its translation reads: CASSLGREILSYEQYF.